This T cell receptor (beta chain) was sequenced in a study of blood T cell repertoires in COVID-19. At the level of the study: Spain, Italy and the United States supplied samples that represented acute and convalescent COVID-19.

Per the study methods: Amplified reference gene primers provided the basis for estimating nucleated cell counts. Produced via immunoSEQ multiplex PCR; TCRdb's table is partial and in-frame only. Clonal size and the V and J genes are those of that table, whereas D and trimming came from the DNA. The sample holds roughly 95,000 clones, approximately 82% seen once. The germline gives CDR1 MDHEN, CDR2 SYDVKM. The CDR3 runs 14 residues. The V end lost 5 bases, the J end lost 5 bases, and 15 bases lay between the germline ends. Sequencing used peripheral blood. This TCR came from a man between 60 and 70 years old with acute or convalescent COVID-19. The chain employs TRBV28 and TRBJ1-1; D not resolved. The CDR3 protein is CASSNQAGRTEAFF. The CDR3 bases are TGTGCCAGCAGTAATCAGGCGGGTCGGACTGAAGCTTTCTTT.